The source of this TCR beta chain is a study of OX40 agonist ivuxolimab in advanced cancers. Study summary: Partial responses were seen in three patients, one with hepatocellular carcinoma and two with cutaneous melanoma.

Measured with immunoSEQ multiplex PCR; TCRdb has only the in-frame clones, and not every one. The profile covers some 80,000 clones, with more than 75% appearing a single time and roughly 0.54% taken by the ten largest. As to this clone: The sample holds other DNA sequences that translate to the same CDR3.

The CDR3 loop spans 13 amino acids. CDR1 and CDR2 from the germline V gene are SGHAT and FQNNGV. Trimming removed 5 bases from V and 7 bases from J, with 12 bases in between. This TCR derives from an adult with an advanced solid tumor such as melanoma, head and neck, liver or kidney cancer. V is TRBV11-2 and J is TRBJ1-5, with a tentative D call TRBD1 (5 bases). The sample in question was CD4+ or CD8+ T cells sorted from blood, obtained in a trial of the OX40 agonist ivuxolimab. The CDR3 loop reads CASSLKRGQPQHF. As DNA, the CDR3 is TGTGCCAGCAGCCTCAAGAGGGGCCAGCCCCAGCATTTT.